These T cell receptor beta chains were read from a single sample in a study of blood T cell repertoires in COVID-19. Produced via immunoSEQ multiplex PCR; TCRdb's table is partial and in-frame only. The top ten clones hold approximately 7.6% of a sample with roughly 170,000 clones, about four fifths of them seen once. The source material was peripheral blood. These TCRs come from a woman in her sixties with COVID-19, enrolled during active disease. Both conserved end residues are part of each CDR3. A D gene is named only where the DNA matches it firmly. Clone size is not always given. Where it is, it says once, few, many or a class for expanded clones.

TRBV7-3,-,TRBD1,TRBJ2-3,CASSQEDRGTDTQYF,TGTGCCAGCAGCCAAGAGGACAGGGGCACAGATACGCAGTATTTT
TRBV5-4,-,TRBD2,TRBJ2-1,CASTRTGGYNEQFF,TGTGCCAGCACCCGTACGGGGGGCTACAATGAGCAGTTCTTC
TRBV19,-,TRBD1,TRBJ1-5,CASRPGQGYNQPQHF,TGTGCCAGTAGACCGGGACAGGGGTATAATCAGCCCCAGCATTTT
TRBV28,-,TRBD1,TRBJ2-1,CASLRGRGEQFF,TGTGCCAGCCTCAGGGGGCGGGGTGAGCAGTTCTTC
TRBV7-9,-,-,TRBJ1-5,CASSLGDTNQPQHF,TGTGCCAGCAGCTTAGGGGACACCAATCAGCCCCAGCATTTT
TRBV7-8,few,-,TRBJ2-3,CASSLGASGHSDTQYF,TGTGCCAGCAGCTTAGGAGCAAGTGGGCATTCAGATACGCAGTATTTT
TRBV28,-,-,TRBJ1-4,CASSGAVDEKLFF,TGTGCCAGCAGCGGAGCGGTAGATGAAAAACTGTTTTTT
TRBV11-2,-,-,TRBJ2-5,CASSLDFVQETQYF,TGTGCCAGCAGCTTAGATTTCGTCCAAGAGACCCAGTACTTC
TRBV19,-,TRBD1,TRBJ2-1,CATTTGSSYNEQFF,TGTGCCACCACGACAGGGAGCTCCTACAATGAGCAGTTCTTC
TRBV7-2,-,-,TRBJ1-2,CASSLTPYGRRVVTSGYTF,TGTGCCAGCAGCTTAACCCCCTATGGGAGGAGGGTGGTGACTTCTGGCTACACCTTC
TRBV5-1,-,-,TRBJ2-5,CASSLSLQEAQYF,TGCGCCAGCAGCTTGTCTCTCCAAGAGGCCCAGTACTTC
TRBV3-1/TRBV3-2,-,TRBD2,TRBJ2-3,CASSLAGGYTDTQYF,TGTGCCAGCAGCCTCGCGGGGGGGTACACAGATACGCAGTATTTT
TRBV6-6,-,-,TRBJ2-1,CASSYRNEQFF,TGTGCCAGCAGTTACCGCAATGAGCAGTTCTTC
TRBV30,many,-,TRBJ2-3,CAWRKGGTDTQYF,TGTGCCTGGAGGAAGGGGGGCACAGATACGCAGTATTTT
TRBV28,few,-,TRBJ1-1,CASSPRQVISTEAFF,TGTGCCAGCAGTCCGAGACAGGTCATCAGCACTGAAGCTTTCTTT
TRBV18,-,TRBD1,TRBJ1-1,CASSPPKGARTEAFF,TGTGCCAGCTCACCACCGAAGGGGGCACGGACTGAAGCTTTCTTT
TRBV29-1,-,TRBD2,TRBJ2-3,CSVEGLAGVGTDTQYF,TGCAGCGTTGAGGGGTTAGCGGGAGTTGGGACAGATACGCAGTATTTT
TRBV7-2,-,-,TRBJ1-5,CASSLSRANSNQPQHF,TGTGCCAGCAGCTTATCCAGGGCAAATAGCAATCAGCCCCAGCATTTT
TRBV23-1,-,TRBD1,TRBJ1-5,CASSQWGRGRSNQPQHF,TGCGCCAGCAGTCAATGGGGCAGGGGGCGAAGCAATCAGCCCCAGCATTTT
TRBV9,-,TRBD2,TRBJ2-3,CASSFRGGHTDTQYF,TGTGCCAGCAGCTTCCGGGGGGGCCATACAGATACGCAGTATTTT